These 23 T cell receptor beta chains were all obtained from the same sample, sequenced in a study of technical replicates of blood from several donors. Measured with immunoSEQ multiplex PCR; TCRdb has only the in-frame clones, and not every one. The sample holds 65,000 to 90,000 clones, around 94% seen once. Sequenced input: T cells isolated from PBMCs. The receptors were sampled from a human donor in good health.

The V and J genes are TRBV4-3 and TRBJ2-3; 11 nucleotides line up with TRBD2. The germline V gene encodes CDR1 LGHNA and CDR2 YSLEER. The CDR3 totals 16 residues. Unmatched junction bases numbered 3, after V lost 0 bases and J lost 4 bases. This CDR3 is CASSQDLAGGPDTQYF. The CDR3 nucleotides are TGCGCCAGCAGCCAAGATTTAGCGGGAGGGCCAGATACGCAGTATTTT.

V and J are TRBV4-2 and TRBJ1-3; D might be TRBD1 (6 bases). The CDR3 is 16 amino acids. The V gene's germline CDR1 is LGHNA and CDR2 YNFKEQ. V was clipped by 3 bases and J by 8 bases, with 20 bases between them. DNA of the CDR3: TGTGCCAGCAGCCAGATAGGGACATCGACCCAGGACACCATATATTTT. Translating gives CASSQIGTSTQDTIYF.

CDR3 DNA: TGCAGCGTAAGACAGGGAGTTCAGCCCCAGCATTTT. It encodes CSVRQGVQPQHF. This sequence joins TRBV29-1 and TRBJ1-5; 7 bases line up with TRBD1. Germline CDR1 reads SQVTM; CDR2 reads ANQGSEA. V dropped 6 bases and J dropped 6; count of bases not matched to a gene: 5. The CDR3 has 12 residues.

CDR3 in amino acids: CASRGANEQFF. The CDR3 DNA is TGTGCCAGCAGGGGAGCCAATGAGCAGTTCTTC. J is TRBJ2-1 and V is TRBV2; weak D call: TRBD2 (5 bases). The CDR3 covers 11 residues. Per germline, CDR1 SNHLY and CDR2 FYNNEI. V gave up 6 bases and J gave up 6 bases, with 6 bases separating them.

CDR3 in amino acids: CASSLRTGLYEQYF. The CDR3 DNA follows: TGCGCCAGCAGCCTACGGACAGGGCTCTACGAGCAGTACTTC. The chain couples TRBV4-3 to TRBJ2-7; 8 nucleotides agree with TRBD1. The V segment lost 4 bases and the J segment 3 bases; nucleotides outside the gene matches: 5. Germline V CDR1 and CDR2: LGHNA, YSLEER. CDR3 length: 14 residues.

V usage is TRBV19 and J usage is TRBJ2-1; D ambiguous. Germline V CDR1 and CDR2: LNHDA, SQIVND (reference sequence). Trimming stripped 6 bases from V and 0 bases from J, with 6 bases between. The CDR3 length is 13 residues. The CDR3 DNA is TGTGCCAGTAGATTATCCTCCTACAATGAGCAGTTCTTC. Its protein is CASRLSSYNEQFF.

This chain joins TRBV4-1 and TRBJ1-2; D remains unclear. This CDR3 comprises 14 residues. Looked up from germline, CDR1 is MGHRA and CDR2 is YSYEKL. V was shortened by 0 bases and J by 7 bases, with 12 bases between the two germline ends. The CDR3 sequence is CASSQDEGGLGYTF. CDR3 DNA: TGCGCCAGCAGCCAAGATGAGGGTGGGCTTGGCTACACCTTC.

The V and J genes are TRBV5-6 and TRBJ1-2, with D possibly TRBD1 on 5 matching bases. The V gene's germline CDR1 is SGHDT and CDR2 YYEEEE. Trimming shortened V by 0 bases and J by 8 bases, and 11 bases separated the two germline ends. The CDR3 is 13 residues long. CDR3 protein: CASSLEQARGYTF. The CDR3 bases are TGTGCCAGCAGCTTGGAACAGGCTAGGGGCTACACCTTC.

V is TRBV9 and J is TRBJ2-3; 10 bases align to TRBD2. Germline values: CDR1 SGDLS, CDR2 YYNGEE. The CDR3 is made up of 15 amino acids. The ends lost 2 bases at V and 2 bases at J; junction bases unmatched: 2. The CDR3 region is CASSVTSGVTDTQYF. CDR3 in DNA: TGTGCCAGCAGCGTCACTAGCGGGGTCACAGATACGCAGTATTTT.

V and J are TRBV10-3 and TRBJ2-7; TRBD1 might be the D (6 bases). Germline lookup yields CDR1 ENHRY and CDR2 SYGVKD. The CDR3 sequence is 17 residues long. V dropped 1 base and J dropped 1 base, with 17 bases sitting between them. Here the CDR3 reads CAISEFDSGETSYEQYF. The CDR3 coding sequence is TGTGCCATCAGTGAGTTCGATTCAGGGGAAACTTCCTACGAGCAGTACTTC.

The CDR3 spells CASSSQKSITDTQYF. The CDR3 DNA is TGTGCCAGCAGCTCCCAAAAGAGTATAACAGATACGCAGTATTTT. This chain uses TRBV7-8 with TRBJ2-3; D is uncertain. V was pared by 4 bases and J by 3 bases, with 14 bases between. The CDR3 spans 15 residues. The germline V gene has CDR1 SGHVS and CDR2 FQNEAQ.

This chain uses TRBV7-9 with TRBJ2-1; the match to TRBD2 covers 9 bases. CDR1 SEHNR and CDR2 FQNEAQ come from the germline V gene (reference sequence). With V trimmed by 4 bases and J by 1 base, 2 bases remained unmatched. This CDR3 region has 15 residues. The CDR3 sequence is CASSSLAGSYNEQFF. CDR3 DNA: TGTGCCAGCAGCTCCCTAGCGGGATCCTACAATGAGCAGTTCTTC.

The chain joins TRBV29-1 to TRBJ2-1; 10 bases align to TRBD2. This CDR3 is built from 14 residues. CDR1 and CDR2 from the germline V gene are SQVTM and ANQGSEA. The V gene end was trimmed by 1 base and the J gene end by 10 bases; junction bases not matched to a gene: 7. CDR3 residues: CSVEGASGSEEQFF. The CDR3, as DNA: TGCAGCGTTGAAGGGGCTAGCGGGAGTGAGGAGCAGTTCTTC.

In its sample, this clone was seen once. This chain links TRBV5-1 with TRBJ2-3; possible D gene TRBD2, 6 bases. V lost 0 bases to trimming and J lost 3 bases, with 11 bases between them. The germline gives CDR1 SGHRS, CDR2 YFSETQ. The CDR3 extends over 15 amino acids. CDR3 region: CASSLDGSRTDTQYF. CDR3 bases: TGCGCCAGCAGCTTGGACGGGAGCAGGACAGATACGCAGTATTTT.

The chain joins TRBV7-9 to TRBJ2-7; 8 bases match TRBD1. This CDR3 has 14 residues. J was trimmed by 7 bases and V by 0 bases; bases with no gene match: 5. Germline V gives CDR1 SEHNR, CDR2 FQNEAQ (reference sequence). The CDR3 bases are TGTGCCAGCAGCTTAGCGAGGACAGGGAAAGAGCAGTACTTC. Translating gives CASSLARTGKEQYF.

The CDR3 is CASSLAGGVTDTQYF. DNA for the CDR3: TGCGCCAGCAGCTTAGCGGGAGGGGTAACAGATACGCAGTATTTT. The chain combines TRBV5-1 with TRBJ2-3, with 10 bases that match TRBD2. Germline V CDR1 and CDR2: SGHRS, YFSETQ. J was trimmed by 3 bases and V by 2 bases; bases with no gene match: 3. The CDR3 length is 15 residues.

The chain joins TRBV4-2 to TRBJ1-5, with TRBD1 matching 7 bases. Germline-derived CDR1 and CDR2 are LGHNA and YNFKEQ. After removal of 3 bases from V and 1 base from J, the junction contained 6 bases not matched to a gene. The CDR3 has 16 residues. The CDR3 here is CASSHILRGSNQPQHF. The CDR3 DNA sequence: TGTGCCAGCAGCCATATACTCAGGGGGAGCAATCAGCCCCAGCATTTT.

The genes are TRBV28 and TRBJ2-2, with TRBD2 identical over 7 bases. Germline CDR1 and CDR2: MDHEN and SYDVKM. CDR3 length: 14 amino acids. Trimming cost V 2 bases and J 4 bases; bases outside gene matches: 1. The CDR3 DNA follows: TGTGCCAGCAGTTTAGGCGGGAGCACCGGGGAGCTGTTTTTT. This codes for CASSLGGSTGELFF.

The sample holds one count of this clone. CDR3 sequence (DNA): TGTGCCAGCAGCTCCCTGGGACTAGCGGGAGGGGGCGAGCAGTACTTC. Its protein is CASSSLGLAGGGEQYF. The chain links TRBV5-6 to TRBJ2-7; 16 positions match TRBD2. The CDR3 runs to 16 residues. CDR1 is SGHDT, CDR2 YYEEEE, per germline. Trimming removed 3 bases from V and 6 bases from J; junction bases left unmatched: 6. Full variable domain (rest looked up from reference TRBV5-6 and TRBJ2-7): DAGVTQSPTHLIKTRGQQVTLRCSPKSGHDTVSWYQQALGQGPQFIFQYYEEEERQRGNFPDRFSGHQFPNYSSELNVNALLLGDSALYLCASSSLGLAGGGEQYFGPGTRLTVT.

The chain couples TRBV9 to TRBJ2-7; a weak D match, TRBD2 (5 bases). V lost 4 bases, J lost 6 bases, and 20 bases lay in between. Germline V gene lookup returns CDR1 SGDLS and CDR2 YYNGEE. The CDR3 is 15 amino acids. CDR3 bases: TGTGCCAGCAGCCTCTCCCCGGAGGCGAGAGGCGAGCAGTACTTC. Translated, it gives CASSLSPEARGEQYF.

The chain employs TRBV29-1 and TRBJ1-1; D may be TRBD1 (5 bases). The CDR3 is made up of 15 amino acids. The V and J ends lost 3 bases and 3 bases respectively, with 17 bases between them. Germline lookup yields CDR1 SQVTM and CDR2 ANQGSEA. Here the CDR3 reads CSVDGWGELDTEAFF. DNA for the CDR3: TGCAGCGTTGATGGATGGGGGGAGTTGGACACTGAAGCTTTCTTT. The complete variable domain, with remaining parts taken from reference TRBV29-1 and TRBJ1-1, reads SAVISQKPSRDICQRGTSLTIQCQVDSQVTMMFWYRQQPGQSLTLIATANQGSEATYESGFVIDKFPISRPNLTFSTLTVSNMSPEDSSIYLCSVDGWGELDTEAFFGQGTRLTVV.

The gene calls are TRBV5-4 and TRBJ2-7; D remains ambiguous. Trimming removed 0 bases from V and 3 bases from J, with 7 bases in between. CDR3 size: 13 residues. In germline, CDR1 is SGHNT, CDR2 YYREEE (reference sequence). CDR3 bases: TGTGCCAGCAGCTTGGGCGTCGACTACGAGCAGTACTTC. Translation gives CASSLGVDYEQYF.

The chain's CDR3 is CATSPGGTSQETQYF. CDR3 DNA: TGTGCCACCAGTCCCGGCGGGACTAGCCAAGAGACCCAGTACTTC. This chain links TRBV15 with TRBJ2-5; 8 bases match TRBD2. From germline, CDR1 is LNHNV and CDR2 YYDKDF (reference sequence). V lost 6 bases and J lost 1; bases outside the gene matches: 7. The CDR3 spans 15 residues.